This TCR beta chain was identified in a study of OX40 agonist ivuxolimab in advanced cancers. Study-wide context: The study reported partial responses in three patients: one hepatocellular carcinoma, two cutaneous melanoma. Whole-study results and caveats: Low clonal expansion, among the lowest seen, marked partial responders at 0.1-3.0 mg/kg. The specificity for antigen of the expanded peripheral T cells was not determined.

The sample holds a few counts of this clone. Its target is unknown. Libraries were prepared by immunoSEQ multiplex PCR; TCRdb keeps only in-frame clonotypes and omits some of them. The top ten hold 8.2% of the sample, which has 71,000 or so clones, about 84% seen once. Trimming pared 4 bases from V and 1 base from J, leaving 24 bases between. Germline V gene data show CDR1 as SNHLY and CDR2 as FYNNEI. This CDR3 has 19 residues. The TCR was taken from an adult with an advanced solid tumor such as melanoma, head and neck, liver or kidney cancer. The chain recombines TRBV2 with TRBJ2-3; possibly TRBD2 for D (5 bases). The sample was CD4+ or CD8+ T cells sorted from blood, taken in a trial of the OX40 agonist ivuxolimab. Here the CDR3 reads CASSVRRSGLISGTDTQYF. The CDR3 DNA follows: TGTGCCAGCAGTGTCAGACGAAGCGGCCTAATATCTGGCACAGATACGCAGTATTTT.